The 27 T cell receptor beta chains reported below all come from one sample, sequenced in a study of cytomegalovirus exposure and HLA in healthy donors. The PCR ran on 60 Vbeta and 13 Jbeta primers. TCRdb's table, derived via immunoSEQ multiplex PCR, lists solely in-frame clones and lacks some. The sample has tens of thousands of clones, 67% seen once. The sample taken for sequencing was PBMCs. These receptors were taken from a man aged 25-40 years in good health and CMV-seronegative.

In nucleotides, the CDR3 is TGTGCCAGCGACCCGACGGGACTAGCGACCGGGGAGCTGTTTTTT. Translation gives CASDPTGLATGELFF. This sequence joins TRBV7-9 and TRBJ2-2; 10 nucleotides align to TRBD2. V shed 8 bases, J shed 5 bases, and the junction held 8 bases outside the gene matches. Germline V CDR1 and CDR2: SEHNR, FQNEAQ (reference sequence). The length of the CDR3 is 15 residues.

This sequence joins TRBV2 and TRBJ1-1; TRBD1 agrees at 9 bases. The CDR3 has 15 amino acids. Looked up from germline, CDR1 is SNHLY and CDR2 is FYNNEI. V gave up 7 bases and J gave up 5 bases; unmatched junction bases: 11. The CDR3 DNA is TGTGCCAGCATTCGTCCGGGACAGGGAAGGACTGAAGCTTTCTTT. Its protein is CASIRPGQGRTEAFF.

In this sample, this clone turned up once. V is TRBV7-3 and J is TRBJ2-3; the match to TRBD2 covers 9 bases. In germline, CDR1 is SGHTA, CDR2 FQGTGA. This CDR3 contains 16 residues. V lost 3 bases, J lost 0 bases, and 4 bases stayed unmatched. In nucleotides, the CDR3 is TGTGCCAGCAGCTTGGTAGCGGGGGAAAGCACAGATACGCAGTATTTT. Its protein is CASSLVAGESTDTQYF.

V gene TRBV25-1 combines with J gene TRBJ2-7; 9 bases match TRBD2. V lost 6 bases and J lost 3; bases outside the gene matches: 9. Germline CDR1 reads MGHDK; CDR2 reads SYGVNS. This CDR3 comprises 15 residues. The CDR3, as DNA: TGTGCCAGCAGCGAAGCTAGCGGGATAAGCTACGAGCAGTACTTC. Translation gives CASSEASGISYEQYF.

This clone was observed a few times. The chain links TRBV30 to TRBJ1-3; 11 positions agree with TRBD1. V lost 3 bases, J lost 0 bases, and 4 bases stayed unmatched. This CDR3 region has 16 residues. Looked up from germline, CDR1 is GTSNPN and CDR2 is SVGIG (reference sequence). The CDR3 coding sequence is TGTGCCTGGAGATTTGGGACAGGGGGCTCTGGAAACACCATATATTTT. Its protein product is CAWRFGTGGSGNTIYF.

V gene TRBV6-5 combines with J gene TRBJ2-5; 11 positions agree with TRBD2. V dropped 4 bases and J dropped 5; count of bases not matched to a gene: 9. The CDR3 sequence is 16 residues long. Germline V gene data show CDR1 as MNHEY and CDR2 as SVGAGI. CDR3 nucleotides: TGTGCCAGCAGTTCTCCGGGACTAGCGGAATCGGAGACCCAGTACTTC. Residues: CASSSPGLAESETQYF.

This clone turned up a few times. J is TRBJ1-1 and V is TRBV19; the match to TRBD1 covers 8 bases. CDR1 and CDR2 from the germline V gene are LNHDA and SQIVND (reference sequence). Trimming removed 6 bases from V and 4 bases from J; junction bases left unmatched: 4. The length of the CDR3 is 13 residues. CDR3 protein: CASRETGATEAFF. Written as DNA, the CDR3 is TGTGCCAGTAGAGAGACAGGGGCCACTGAAGCTTTCTTT.

The chain links TRBV29-1 to TRBJ2-7; perhaps TRBD1 as D (5 bases). The ends were cut back, 3 bases at V and 2 bases at J, with 11 bases in the middle. This CDR3 has 13 residues. The V gene's germline CDR1 is SQVTM and CDR2 ANQGSEA. CDR3 nucleotides: TGCAGCGTTGATGACCCAGGGACCTACGAGCAGTACTTC. It translates to CSVDDPGTYEQYF.

This chain links TRBV27 with TRBJ2-1, with 13 positions matching TRBD2. The CDR3 loop spans 15 amino acids. V lost 5 bases to trimming and J lost 6 bases; unmatched junction nucleotides: 4. Germline-derived CDR1 and CDR2 are MNHEY and SMNVEV (reference sequence). The CDR3 DNA reads TGTGCCAGCAGTCCGGGACTAGCGGGGTTCAATGAGCAGTTCTTC. The encoded protein is CASSPGLAGFNEQFF.

V and J are TRBV6-5 and TRBJ1-1; 7 bases agree with TRBD1. The V and J ends lost 5 bases and 0 bases, in that order; junction bases with no gene match: 3. Per germline, CDR1 MNHEY and CDR2 SVGAGI. This CDR3 contains 14 residues. CDR3 residues: CASSGTVMNTEAFF. CDR3 sequence (DNA): TGTGCCAGCAGTGGGACAGTTATGAACACTGAAGCTTTCTTT.

The chain has TRBV11-1 and TRBJ1-1; unclear D gene. The CDR3 spans 14 residues. Trimming stripped 5 bases from V and 4 bases from J, with 14 bases between. The germline gives CDR1 SGHAT, CDR2 FQDESV (reference sequence). CDR3 residues: CASSQEGLSTEAFF. In DNA, the CDR3 is TGTGCCAGCAGCCAGGAGGGCTTGAGCACTGAAGCTTTCTTT.

This clone was detected once. The gene calls are TRBV5-1 and TRBJ2-7, with D possibly being TRBD1 (6 bases). This CDR3 contains 15 residues. The germline V gene has CDR1 SGHRS and CDR2 YFSETQ. Trimming stripped 0 bases from V and 1 base from J, with 11 bases between. The CDR3 spells CASSLGPGDSYEQYF. As DNA, the CDR3 is TGCGCCAGCAGCTTGGGGCCAGGGGATTCCTACGAGCAGTACTTC. The entire variable domain, with the rest obtained from reference TRBV5-1 and TRBJ2-7, is as follows: KAGVTQTPRYLIKTRGQQVTLSCSPISGHRSVSWYQQTPGQGLQFLFEYFSETQRNKGNFPGRFSGRQFSNSRSEMNVSTLELGDSALYLCASSLGPGDSYEQYFGPGTRLTVT.

The rearrangement uses TRBV13 and TRBJ1-2; D possibly corresponds to TRBD1 (6 bases). This CDR3 contains 14 residues. V lost 4 bases and J lost 1, with 10 bases in between. Germline CDR1 PRHDT, CDR2 FYEKMQ (reference sequence). The CDR3 DNA sequence: TGTGCCAGCAGCTCATACAGGGTTAACTATGGCTACACCTTC. Its translation is CASSSYRVNYGYTF.

The chain combines TRBV2 with TRBJ2-7; D is perhaps TRBD1 (5 bases). Between the trimmed V and J ends, which lost 1 base and 2 bases, there was a span of 6 bases. CDR1 is SNHLY and CDR2 is FYNNEI in the germline V gene. The CDR3 runs to 13 residues. This CDR3 is CASSEGRAYEQYF. The CDR3 DNA sequence: TGTGCCAGCAGTGAAGGCAGGGCCTACGAGCAGTACTTC.

V and J are TRBV10-3 and TRBJ2-1; TRBD2 matches at 9 bases. V gave up 2 bases and J gave up 10 bases; unmatched junction bases: 3. The CDR3 loop spans 13 amino acids. Per the germline V gene, CDR1 is ENHRY and CDR2 is SYGVKD. CDR3 amino acids: CAISEGLAGEQFF. Written as DNA, the CDR3 is TGTGCCATCAGTGAGGGCCTAGCGGGAGAGCAGTTCTTC.

The V gene is TRBV7-7, the J gene TRBJ2-3; a possible D gene is TRBD2 (6 bases). Trimming stripped 3 bases from V and 4 bases from J, with 11 bases between. CDR1 is SSHAT, CDR2 FNYEAQ, per germline (reference sequence). CDR3 length: 14 amino acids. The CDR3 region is CASSFSGGADTQYF. CDR3 DNA sequence: TGTGCCAGCAGCTTTAGCGGAGGCGCAGATACGCAGTATTTT.

This chain connects TRBV5-1 to TRBJ2-3; perhaps TRBD1 as D (6 bases). The germline CDR1 and CDR2 sequences are SGHRS and YFSETQ. V lost 4 bases, J lost 7 bases, and 28 bases lay in between. The length of the CDR3 is 18 residues. The CDR3: CASSATGTRPARWNTQYF. Written as DNA, the CDR3 is TGCGCCAGCAGCGCCACAGGGACCCGTCCGGCGCGGTGGAATACGCAGTATTTT. Looking up the rest from reference TRBV5-1 and TRBJ2-3 gives the full variable domain: KAGVTQTPRYLIKTRGQQVTLSCSPISGHRSVSWYQQTPGQGLQFLFEYFSETQRNKGNFPGRFSGRQFSNSRSEMNVSTLELGDSALYLCASSATGTRPARWNTQYFGPGTRLTVL.

This chain links TRBV10-3 with TRBJ1-1, with 7 bases fitting TRBD1. The germline V gene has CDR1 ENHRY and CDR2 SYGVKD. The CDR3 has 14 amino acids. V lost 9 bases, J lost 1 base, and 8 bases stayed unmatched. The CDR3 here is CAILQGTQNTEAFF. The CDR3 DNA reads TGTGCCATACTACAGGGGACCCAGAACACTGAAGCTTTCTTT.

This sequence joins TRBV5-1 and TRBJ1-4; 8 bases line up with TRBD1. The J segment lost 7 bases and the V segment lost 3 bases, leaving 14 bases of the junction unmatched. Looked up from germline, CDR1 is SGHRS and CDR2 is YFSETQ. The CDR3 extends over 17 amino acids. The CDR3 protein is CASSSGQGSRQSEKLFF. Here the CDR3 DNA reads TGCGCCAGCAGCTCCGGACAGGGCTCTAGGCAAAGTGAAAAACTGTTTTTT.

V is TRBV15 and J is TRBJ1-2; D is undetermined. CDR1 LNHNV and CDR2 YYDKDF come from the germline V gene (reference sequence). The V end was cut by 0 bases, the J end by 3 bases, with 11 bases between. This CDR3 spans 15 amino acids. CDR3 sequence: CATSRDGRSYYGYTF. CDR3 sequence (DNA): TGTGCCACCAGCAGAGATGGTAGGAGCTACTATGGCTACACCTTC.

The chain carries TRBV12-5 and TRBJ2-1, with 7 bases matching TRBD1. This CDR3 is built from 12 residues. Germline CDR1 LGHNT, CDR2 FRNRAP. V gave up 6 bases and J gave up 7 bases; unmatched junction bases: 3. The CDR3 DNA follows: TGTGCTAGTGGCTCGACAGGGAATGAGCAGTTCTTC. Amino acid sequence: CASGSTGNEQFF.

This clone has more than one count but fewer than ten. This chain joins TRBV5-6 and TRBJ1-1; D is undetermined. V lost 0 bases and J lost 0, with 6 bases in between. Per germline, CDR1 SGHDT and CDR2 YYEEEE. The CDR3 covers 14 residues. This CDR3 reads CASSLGLLNTEAFF. CDR3 DNA: TGTGCCAGCAGCTTGGGACTCTTGAACACTGAAGCTTTCTTT.

The chain joins TRBV28 to TRBJ1-1; D call uncertain. Trimming shortened V by 11 bases and J by 1 base, and 8 bases separated the two germline ends. The CDR3 extends over 11 amino acids. CDR1 and CDR2 (germline): MDHEN, SYDVKM. DNA of the CDR3: TGTGCCTCACTTGGGAACACTGAAGCTTTCTTT. Translated: CASLGNTEAFF. Looking up the rest from reference TRBV28 and TRBJ1-1 gives the full variable domain: DVKVTQSSRYLVKRTGEKVFLECVQDMDHENMFWYRQDPGLGLRLIYFSYDVKMKEKGDIPEGYSVSREKKERFSLILESASTNQTSMYLCASLGNTEAFFGQGTRLTVV.

This chain connects TRBV28 to TRBJ1-2; 8 bases are shared with TRBD1. This CDR3 is 14 amino acids long. Losses at the gene ends were 7 bases for V and 5 bases for J; bases not matched to a gene: 9. CDR1 and CDR2 from the germline V gene are MDHEN and SYDVKM. CDR3 loop: CASNPPGQGYGYTF. The CDR3 nucleotides read TGTGCCAGCAACCCCCCAGGACAGGGTTATGGCTACACCTTC.

This clone has just one count. The chain uses TRBV30 and TRBJ1-3; a weak D match, TRBD1 (5 bases). V was cut by 1 base and J by 0 bases, with 22 bases left in between. The germline CDR1 and CDR2 sequences are GTSNPN and SVGIG (reference sequence). This CDR3 is built from 19 residues. CDR3 DNA sequence: TGTGCCTGGAGTGCCCTTCGACGGCTGGGGCGCTCCTCTGGAAACACCATATATTTT. Amino acid sequence: CAWSALRRLGRSSGNTIYF.

This clone has just a few counts. CDR3 loop: CASSQDRGSNQPQHF. The CDR3 DNA follows: TGTGCCAGCAGCCAGGACAGGGGGAGCAATCAGCCCCAGCATTTT. The V and J genes are TRBV7-8 and TRBJ1-5; 10 bases match TRBD1. The CDR3 extends over 15 amino acids. The V segment lost 5 bases and the J segment 1 base; nucleotides outside the gene matches: 2. Germline loops: CDR1 SGHVS, CDR2 FQNEAQ.

This chain links TRBV6-5 with TRBJ2-1; 7 bases align to TRBD1. The CDR3 length is 13 residues. Trimming removed 11 bases from V and 5 bases from J; junction bases left unmatched: 9. Germline V gene data show CDR1 as MNHEY and CDR2 as SVGAGI. CDR3 region: CASLGTDNNEQFF. The CDR3 DNA follows: TGTGCCTCCCTGGGGACAGACAACAATGAGCAGTTCTTC.